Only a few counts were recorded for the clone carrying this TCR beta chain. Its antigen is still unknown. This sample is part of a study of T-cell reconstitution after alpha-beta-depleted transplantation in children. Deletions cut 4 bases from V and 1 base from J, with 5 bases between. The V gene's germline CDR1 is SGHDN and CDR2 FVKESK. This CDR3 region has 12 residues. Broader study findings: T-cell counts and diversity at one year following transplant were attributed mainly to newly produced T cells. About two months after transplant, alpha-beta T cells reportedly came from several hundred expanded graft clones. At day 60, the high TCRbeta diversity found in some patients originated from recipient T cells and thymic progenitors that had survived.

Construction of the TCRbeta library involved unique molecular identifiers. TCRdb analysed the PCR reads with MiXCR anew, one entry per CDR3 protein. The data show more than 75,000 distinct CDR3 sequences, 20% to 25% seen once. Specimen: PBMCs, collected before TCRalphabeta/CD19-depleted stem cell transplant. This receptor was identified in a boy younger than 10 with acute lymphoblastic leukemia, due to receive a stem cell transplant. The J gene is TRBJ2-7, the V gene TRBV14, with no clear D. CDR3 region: CASSLQSYEQYF. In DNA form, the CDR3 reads TGTGCCAGCAGCCTCCAATCCTACGAGCAGTACTTC.